This TCR beta chain is drawn from a study of blood T cell repertoires in COVID-19. Overall study context: PBMCs, B-cell-depleted T cells, or T cells were the source of the cDNA or gDNA that made up the material.

Recovered status in Cohort 3 required two negative PCRs, clearance, or symptom resolution. From germline, CDR1 is MNHEY and CDR2 SVGAGI. Trimming cost V 5 bases and J 5 bases, with 15 bases left between them. CDR3 length: 14 amino acids. The protocol was immunoSEQ multiplex PCR, while the TCRdb copy is restricted to in-frame clones and leaves out a portion. The sample lists 150,000 to 250,000 clones; about four fifths were seen once. V usage is TRBV6-5 and J usage is TRBJ1-1, with a tentative D call TRBD1 (6 bases). The sample comprised PBMCs or T cells enriched from blood (not recorded which). The clonotype was recovered from a man in his forties who had recovered from COVID-19. DNA of the CDR3: TGTGCCAGCAGTCCCGAGGGGGGGGCGACTGAAGCTTTCTTT. Its protein is CASSPEGGATEAFF.